The 7 T cell receptor beta chains below all came from one sample that was sequenced in a study of blood T cells in healthy people across ages. A second PCR of about 7 to 11 cycles used a sample-barcoded 5' primer and a J-beta primer mix. One entry per CDR3 protein results from TCRdb running MiXCR on the 5' RACE reads. The table includes fewer than 2 million distinct CDR3 sequences, about two fifths detected once. The source material was blood. These receptor sequences come from a human donor in good health.

This chain joins TRBV10-3 and TRBJ1-2; 7 bases fit TRBD1. Trimming at V came to 7 bases and at J to 8 bases, leaving 4 bases not matched to a gene. Germline CDR1 ENHRY, CDR2 SYGVKD. The CDR3 has 11 amino acids. The CDR3 sequence is CAIMTGQGYTF. CDR3 bases: TGTGCCATCATGACAGGGCAAGGCTACACCTTC.

The chain recombines TRBV14 with TRBJ2-1, with D possibly being TRBD2 (6 bases). CDR1 and CDR2 (germline): SGHDN, FVKESK. This CDR3 spans 15 amino acids. The V gene lost 3 bases and the J gene lost 4 bases, with 13 bases spanning the gap. In DNA, the CDR3 is TGTGCCAGCAGCCATCCCCTGGACTATTACAATGAGCAGTTCTTC. Its protein product is CASSHPLDYYNEQFF.

The chain recombines TRBV5-6 with TRBJ2-4; the D gene is possibly TRBD2 (6 bases). TRBJ2-7 explains the end of the DNA better; the J call may be wrong. The CDR3 covers 14 residues. CDR1 is SGHDT, CDR2 YYEEEE, per germline. The CDR3 DNA sequence: TGTGCCAGCAGCTTCGGCAGGGAGGCCTACGAGCAGTACTTC. It codes for CASSFGREAYEQYF.

The chain uses TRBV10-3 and TRBJ2-7, with D tentatively TRBD1 (6 bases). Germline CDR1 reads ENHRY; CDR2 reads SYGVKD. The CDR3 runs to 13 residues. The ends were cut back, 3 bases at V and 4 bases at J, with 10 bases in the middle. CDR3 DNA sequence: TGTGCCATCAGTGAAAGGGACACATACGAGCAGTACTTC. Translation: CAISERDTYEQYF.

This clonotype occurred once. One junction end does not reproduce the germline sequence, and a read error may be involved. The chain recombines TRBV6-5 with TRBJ2-7; no clear D. CDR1 is MNHEY, CDR2 SVGAGI, per germline. This CDR3 is 16 amino acids long. Here the CDR3 DNA reads TGTGCCAGCAGTTACTTTCCGGGTGTAAGGACGGAAGAGCGGTACTTC. Translating gives CASSYFPGVRTEERYF.

The V and J genes are TRBV7-2 and TRBJ2-7; TRBD1 agrees at 8 bases. Trimming removed 5 bases from V and 2 bases from J; junction bases left unmatched: 5. The CDR3 runs to 14 residues. Germline-derived CDR1 and CDR2 are SGHTA and FQGNSA. In DNA, the CDR3 is TGTGCCAGCAGCCTGCAGACAGGGGCCTACGAGCAGTACTTC. Its translation is CASSLQTGAYEQYF.

This clonotype appeared a few times. The chain joins TRBV7-2 to TRBJ2-4; TRBD2 matches 7 bases. Near its end, the DNA agrees better with TRBJ2-7, so the J call may be wrong. CDR1 and CDR2 from the germline V gene are SGHTA and FQGNSA. The CDR3 length is 18 residues. CDR3 residues: CASSLVGGWTGRIYEQYF. CDR3 DNA: TGTGCCAGCAGCTTAGTGGGCGGGTGGACCGGGAGGATCTACGAGCAGTACTTC.